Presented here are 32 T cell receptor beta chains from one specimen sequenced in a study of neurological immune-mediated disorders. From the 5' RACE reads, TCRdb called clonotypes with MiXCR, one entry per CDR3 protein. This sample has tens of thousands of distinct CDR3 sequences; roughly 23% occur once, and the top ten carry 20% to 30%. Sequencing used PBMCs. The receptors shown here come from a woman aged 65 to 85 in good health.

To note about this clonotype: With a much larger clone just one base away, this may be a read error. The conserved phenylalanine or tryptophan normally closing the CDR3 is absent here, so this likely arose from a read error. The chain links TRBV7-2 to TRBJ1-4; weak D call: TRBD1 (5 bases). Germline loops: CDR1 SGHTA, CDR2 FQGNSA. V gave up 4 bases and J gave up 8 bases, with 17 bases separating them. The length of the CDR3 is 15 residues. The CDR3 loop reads CASSSNNGASEKLFS. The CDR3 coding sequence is TGTGCCAGCAGCTCGAACAATGGGGCCTCAGAAAAACTGTTTTCT.

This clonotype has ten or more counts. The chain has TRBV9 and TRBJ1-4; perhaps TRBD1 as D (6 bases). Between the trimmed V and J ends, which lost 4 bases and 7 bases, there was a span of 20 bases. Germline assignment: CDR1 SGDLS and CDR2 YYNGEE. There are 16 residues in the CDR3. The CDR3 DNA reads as TGTGCCAGCAGCCCCCACGGTGCAGGGGACGGTGAAAAACTGTTTTTT. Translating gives CASSPHGAGDGEKLFF.

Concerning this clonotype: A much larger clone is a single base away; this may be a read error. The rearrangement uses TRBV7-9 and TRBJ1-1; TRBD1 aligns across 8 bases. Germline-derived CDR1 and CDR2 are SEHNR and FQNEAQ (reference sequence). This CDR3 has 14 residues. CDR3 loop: CASSAQGGNTEALF. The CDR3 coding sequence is TGTGCCAGCAGCGCACAGGGGGGGAACACTGAAGCTTTATTT.

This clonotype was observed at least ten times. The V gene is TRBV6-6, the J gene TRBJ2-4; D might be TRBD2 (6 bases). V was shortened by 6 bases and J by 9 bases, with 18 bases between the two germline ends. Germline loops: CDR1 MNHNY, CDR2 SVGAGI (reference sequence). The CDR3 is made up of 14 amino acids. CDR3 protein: CASRRDPQTGIQYF. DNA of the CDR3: TGTGCCAGCAGGCGGGACCCCCAAACAGGCATTCAGTACTTC.

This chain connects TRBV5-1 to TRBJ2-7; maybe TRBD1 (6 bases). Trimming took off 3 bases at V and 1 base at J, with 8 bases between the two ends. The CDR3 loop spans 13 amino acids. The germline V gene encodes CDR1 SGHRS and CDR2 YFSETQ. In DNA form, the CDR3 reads TGCGCCAGCAGCTGGGACAAGTCCTACGAGCAGTACTTC. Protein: CASSWDKSYEQYF.

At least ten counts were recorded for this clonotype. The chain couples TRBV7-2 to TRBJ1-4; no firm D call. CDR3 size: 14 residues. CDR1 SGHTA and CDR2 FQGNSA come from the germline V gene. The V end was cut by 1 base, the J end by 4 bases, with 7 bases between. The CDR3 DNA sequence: TGTGCCAGCAGCTTAGGCGGCCTTAATGAAAAACTGTTTTTT. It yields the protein CASSLGGLNEKLFF. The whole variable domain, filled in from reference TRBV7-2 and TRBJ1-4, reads GAGVSQSPSNKVTEKGKDVELRCDPISGHTALYWYRQSLGQGLEFLIYFQGNSAPDKSGLPSDRFSAERTGGSVSTLTIQRTQQEDSAVYLCASSLGGLNEKLFFGSGTQLSVL.

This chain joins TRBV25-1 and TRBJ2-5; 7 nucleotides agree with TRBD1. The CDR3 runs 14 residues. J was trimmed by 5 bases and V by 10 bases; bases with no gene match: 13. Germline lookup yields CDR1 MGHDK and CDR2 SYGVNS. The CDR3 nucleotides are TGTGCCACCGGCAGGGGGTCGGGTTGGGAGACCCAGTACTTC. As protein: CATGRGSGWETQYF.

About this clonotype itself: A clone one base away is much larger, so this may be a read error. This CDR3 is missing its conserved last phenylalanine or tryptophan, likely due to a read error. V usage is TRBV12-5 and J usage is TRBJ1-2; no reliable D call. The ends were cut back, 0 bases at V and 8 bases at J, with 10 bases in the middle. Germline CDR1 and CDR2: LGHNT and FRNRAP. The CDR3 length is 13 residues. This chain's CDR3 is CASGLVAGSGYTC. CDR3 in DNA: TGTGCTAGTGGTTTGGTAGCAGGAAGCGGCTACACCTGC.

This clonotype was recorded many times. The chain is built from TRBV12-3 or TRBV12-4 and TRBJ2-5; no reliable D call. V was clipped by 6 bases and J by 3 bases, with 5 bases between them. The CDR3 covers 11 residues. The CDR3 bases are TGTGCCAGCAGCCAGAAAGAGACCCAGTACTTC. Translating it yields CASSQKETQYF.

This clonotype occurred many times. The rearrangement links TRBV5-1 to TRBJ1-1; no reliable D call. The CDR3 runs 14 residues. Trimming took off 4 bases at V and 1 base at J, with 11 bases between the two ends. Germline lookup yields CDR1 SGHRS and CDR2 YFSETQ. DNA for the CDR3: TGCGCCAGCAGCCCCCCGGCAGGGAACACTGAAGCTTTCTTT. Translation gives CASSPPAGNTEAFF.

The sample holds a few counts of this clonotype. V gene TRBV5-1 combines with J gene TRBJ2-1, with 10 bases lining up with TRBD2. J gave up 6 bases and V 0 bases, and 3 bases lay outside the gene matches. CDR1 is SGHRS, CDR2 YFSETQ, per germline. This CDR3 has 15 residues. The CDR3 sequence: CASSLDVAGGNEQFF. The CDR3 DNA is TGCGCCAGCAGCTTGGATGTAGCGGGGGGCAATGAGCAGTTCTTC.

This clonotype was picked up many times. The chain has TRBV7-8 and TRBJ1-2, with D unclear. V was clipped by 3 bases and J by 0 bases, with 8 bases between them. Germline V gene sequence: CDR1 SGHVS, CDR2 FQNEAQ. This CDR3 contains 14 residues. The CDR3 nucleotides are TGTGCCAGCAGCTTTGGAGGATCTAACTATGGCTACACCTTC. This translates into CASSFGGSNYGYTF.

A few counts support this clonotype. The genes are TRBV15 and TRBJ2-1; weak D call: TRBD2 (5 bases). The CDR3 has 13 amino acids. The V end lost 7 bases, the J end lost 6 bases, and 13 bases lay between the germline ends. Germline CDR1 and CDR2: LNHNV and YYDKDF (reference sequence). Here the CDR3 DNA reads TGTGCCACCAACTCGAGAGGGATCAATGAGCAGTTCTTC. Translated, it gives CATNSRGINEQFF.

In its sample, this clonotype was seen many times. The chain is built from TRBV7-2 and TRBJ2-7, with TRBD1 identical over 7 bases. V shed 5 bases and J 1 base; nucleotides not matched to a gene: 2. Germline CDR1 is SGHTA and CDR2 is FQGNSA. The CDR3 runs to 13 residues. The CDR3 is CASSRDSSYEQYF. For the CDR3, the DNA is TGTGCCAGCAGCCGGGACAGTTCCTACGAGCAGTACTTC.

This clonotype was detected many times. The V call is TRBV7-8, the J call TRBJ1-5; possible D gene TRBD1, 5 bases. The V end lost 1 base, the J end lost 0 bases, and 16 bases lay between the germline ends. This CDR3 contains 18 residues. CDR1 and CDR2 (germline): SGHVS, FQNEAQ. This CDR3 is CASSLGFIGGYSNQPQHF. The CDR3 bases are TGTGCCAGCAGCTTAGGTTTCATTGGGGGTTATAGCAATCAGCCCCAGCATTTT.

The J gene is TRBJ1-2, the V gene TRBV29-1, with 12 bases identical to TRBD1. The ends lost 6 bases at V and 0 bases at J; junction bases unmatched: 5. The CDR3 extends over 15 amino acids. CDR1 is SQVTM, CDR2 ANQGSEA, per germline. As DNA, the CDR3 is TGCAGCGTCTCCGGGACAGGGGGCTCTAACTATGGCTACACCTTC. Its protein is CSVSGTGGSNYGYTF.

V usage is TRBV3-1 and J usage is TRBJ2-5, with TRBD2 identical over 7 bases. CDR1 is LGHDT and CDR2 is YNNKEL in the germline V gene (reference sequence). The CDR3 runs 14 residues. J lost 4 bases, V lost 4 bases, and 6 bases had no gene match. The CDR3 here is CASSRGLTGETQYF. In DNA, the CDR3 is TGTGCCAGCAGCCGGGGACTAACTGGAGAGACCCAGTACTTC.

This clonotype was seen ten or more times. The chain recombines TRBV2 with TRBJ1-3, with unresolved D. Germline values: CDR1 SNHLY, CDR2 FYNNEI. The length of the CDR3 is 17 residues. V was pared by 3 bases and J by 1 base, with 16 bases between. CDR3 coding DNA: TGTGCCAGCAGTGAGGAGTCAGCAGGAGGATCTGGAAACACCATATATTTT. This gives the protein CASSEESAGGSGNTIYF.

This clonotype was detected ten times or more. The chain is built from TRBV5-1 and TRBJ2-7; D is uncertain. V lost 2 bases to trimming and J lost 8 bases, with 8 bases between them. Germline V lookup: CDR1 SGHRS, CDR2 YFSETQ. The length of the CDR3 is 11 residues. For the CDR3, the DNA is TGCGCCAGCAGCTTAGAGAAGAAGCAGTACTTC. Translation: CASSLEKKQYF.

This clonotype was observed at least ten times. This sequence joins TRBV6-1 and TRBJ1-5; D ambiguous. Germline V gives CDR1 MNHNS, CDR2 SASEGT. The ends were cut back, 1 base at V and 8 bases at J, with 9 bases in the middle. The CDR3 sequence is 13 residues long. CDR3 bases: TGTGCCAGCAGTGAAGTGGTGGGTGAGCCCCAGCATTTT. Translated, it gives CASSEVVGEPQHF.

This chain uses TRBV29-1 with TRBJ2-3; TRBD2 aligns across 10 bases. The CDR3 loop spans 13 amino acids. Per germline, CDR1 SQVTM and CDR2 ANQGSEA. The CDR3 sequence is CRVHLAGADTQYF. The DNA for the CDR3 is TGCAGAGTTCACCTAGCGGGAGCGGATACGCAGTATTTT.

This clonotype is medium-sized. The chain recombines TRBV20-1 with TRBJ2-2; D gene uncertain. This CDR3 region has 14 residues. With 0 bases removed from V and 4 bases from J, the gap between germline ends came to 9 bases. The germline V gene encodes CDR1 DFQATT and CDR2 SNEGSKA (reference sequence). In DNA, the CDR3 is TGCAGTGCTAGAGATCCCTACGGCACCGGGGAGCTGTTTTTT. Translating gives CSARDPYGTGELFF.

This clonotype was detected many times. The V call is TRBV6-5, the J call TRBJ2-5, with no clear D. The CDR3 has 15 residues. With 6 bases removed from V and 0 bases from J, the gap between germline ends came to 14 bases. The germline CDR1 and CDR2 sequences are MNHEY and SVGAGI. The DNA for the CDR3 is TGTGCCAGCAGCCGCGAGGTCAGGTACCAAGAGACCCAGTACTTC. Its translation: CASSREVRYQETQYF.

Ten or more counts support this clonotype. The CDR3 DNA reads TGTGCCAGCAGTTACGGACTCCTGAACACTGAAGCTTTCTTT. Encoded protein: CASSYGLLNTEAFF. The chain has TRBV6-5 and TRBJ1-1; D unclear. V was shortened by 2 bases and J by 0 bases, with 7 bases between the two germline ends. Per germline, CDR1 MNHEY and CDR2 SVGAGI. CDR3 length: 14 amino acids.

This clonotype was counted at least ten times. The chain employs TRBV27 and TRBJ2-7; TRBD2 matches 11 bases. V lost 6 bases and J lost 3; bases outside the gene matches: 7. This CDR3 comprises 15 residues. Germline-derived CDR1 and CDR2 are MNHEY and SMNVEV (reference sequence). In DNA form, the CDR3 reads TGTGCCAGCAGGATTGGACTAGCGGGTTTCTACGAGCAGTACTTC. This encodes CASRIGLAGFYEQYF.

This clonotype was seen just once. This chain's CDR3 is CASSFFTGPDTQYF. CDR3 nucleotides: TGCGCCAGCAGCTTTTTCACAGGGCCAGATACGCAGTATTTT. J is TRBJ2-3 and V is TRBV5-1; TRBD1 is a possible D gene (6 bases). V lost 2 bases to trimming and J lost 4 bases, with 11 bases between them. CDR3 size: 14 residues. Looked up from germline, CDR1 is SGHRS and CDR2 is YFSETQ.

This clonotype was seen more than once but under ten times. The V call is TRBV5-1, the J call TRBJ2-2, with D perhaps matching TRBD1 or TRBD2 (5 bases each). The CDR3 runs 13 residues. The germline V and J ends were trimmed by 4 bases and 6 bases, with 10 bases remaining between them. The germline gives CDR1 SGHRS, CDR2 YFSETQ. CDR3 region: CASSVQEAGELFF. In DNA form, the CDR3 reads TGCGCCAGCAGCGTACAGGAGGCCGGGGAGCTGTTTTTT.

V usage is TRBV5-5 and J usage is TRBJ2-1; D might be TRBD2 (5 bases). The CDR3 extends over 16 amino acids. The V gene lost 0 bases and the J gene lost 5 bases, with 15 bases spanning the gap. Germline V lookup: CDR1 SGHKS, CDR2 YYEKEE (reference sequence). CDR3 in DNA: TGTGCCAGCAGCTTGGGATTACGGGGAGAGAACAATGAGCAGTTCTTC. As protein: CASSLGLRGENNEQFF.

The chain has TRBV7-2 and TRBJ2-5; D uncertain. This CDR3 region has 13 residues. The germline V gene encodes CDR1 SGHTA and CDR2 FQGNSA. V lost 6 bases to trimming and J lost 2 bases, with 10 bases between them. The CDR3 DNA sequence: TGTGCCAGCAGTGGGCGCGCTCAAGAGACCCAGTACTTC. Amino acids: CASSGRAQETQYF. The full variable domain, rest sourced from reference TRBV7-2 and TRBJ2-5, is GAGVSQSPSNKVTEKGKDVELRCDPISGHTALYWYRQSLGQGLEFLIYFQGNSAPDKSGLPSDRFSAERTGGSVSTLTIQRTQQEDSAVYLCASSGRAQETQYFGPGTRLLVL.

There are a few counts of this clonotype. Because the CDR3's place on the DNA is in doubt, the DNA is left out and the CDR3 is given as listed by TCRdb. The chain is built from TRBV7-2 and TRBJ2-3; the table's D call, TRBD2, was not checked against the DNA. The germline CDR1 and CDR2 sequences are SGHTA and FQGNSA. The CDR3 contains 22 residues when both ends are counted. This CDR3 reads CASSFYICSATGLAGRTDTQYF.

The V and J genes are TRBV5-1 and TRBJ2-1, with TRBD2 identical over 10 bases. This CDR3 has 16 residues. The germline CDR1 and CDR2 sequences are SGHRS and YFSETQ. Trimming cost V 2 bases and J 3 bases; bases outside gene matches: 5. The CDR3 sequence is CASSFSSGGRYNEQFF. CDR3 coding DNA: TGCGCCAGCAGCTTTTCTAGCGGGGGCCGCTACAATGAGCAGTTCTTC. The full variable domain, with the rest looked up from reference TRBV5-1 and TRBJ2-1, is KAGVTQTPRYLIKTRGQQVTLSCSPISGHRSVSWYQQTPGQGLQFLFEYFSETQRNKGNFPGRFSGRQFSNSRSEMNVSTLELGDSALYLCASSFSSGGRYNEQFFGPGTRLTVL.

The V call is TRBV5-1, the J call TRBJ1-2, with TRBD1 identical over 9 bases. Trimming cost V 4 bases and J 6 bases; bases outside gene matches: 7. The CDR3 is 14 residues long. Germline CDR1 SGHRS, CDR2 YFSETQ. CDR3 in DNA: TGCGCCAGCAGCCCAGGCGGGACAGGGAATGGCTACACCTTC. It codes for CASSPGGTGNGYTF.